The sequence of this T cell receptor beta chain was determined in a study of identical twins. Study-level points and caveats: In beta out-of-frame sequences, the excess sharing between twins was weaker.

On this clonotype itself: Its target is not known.

The CDR3 covers 13 residues. V lost 6 bases and J lost 6, with 17 bases in between. Germline V gene data show CDR1 as DFQATT and CDR2 as SNEGSKA (reference sequence). A universal primer site was created by template switching, with the cDNA bearing unique molecular identifiers. TCRdb called the 5' RACE reads again in MiXCR, with one record for every CDR3 protein. This table has 1.5 million to 2 million distinct CDR3 sequences, 25% to 35% appearing once. This rearrangement joins TRBV20-1 to TRBJ1-2; a weak D match, TRBD1 (6 bases). The sequenced material came from cord blood. This clonotype originated in a newborn girl in good health. The CDR3 bases are TGCAGTGCAACGACAGGCCGGGAGGATGGCTACACCTTC. Protein sequence: CSATTGREDGYTF.